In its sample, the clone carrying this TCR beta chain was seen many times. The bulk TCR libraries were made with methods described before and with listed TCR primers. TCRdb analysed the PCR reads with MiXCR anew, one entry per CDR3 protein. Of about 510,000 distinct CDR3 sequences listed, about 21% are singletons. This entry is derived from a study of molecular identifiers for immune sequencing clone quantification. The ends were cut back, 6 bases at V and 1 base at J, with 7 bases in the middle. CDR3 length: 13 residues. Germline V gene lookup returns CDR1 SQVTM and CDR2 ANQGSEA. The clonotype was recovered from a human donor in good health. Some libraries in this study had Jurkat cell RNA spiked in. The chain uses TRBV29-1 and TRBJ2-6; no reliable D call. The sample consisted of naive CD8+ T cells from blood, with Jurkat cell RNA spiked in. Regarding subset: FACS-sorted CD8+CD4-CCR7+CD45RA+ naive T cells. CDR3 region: CSVAWSGANVLTF. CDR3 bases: TGCAGCGTCGCTTGGTCTGGGGCCAACGTCCTGACTTTC. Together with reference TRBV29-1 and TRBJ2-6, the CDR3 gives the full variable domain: SAVISQKPSRDICQRGTSLTIQCQVDSQVTMMFWYRQQPGQSLTLIATANQGSEATYESGFVIDKFPISRPNLTFSTLTVSNMSPEDSSIYLCSVAWSGANVLTFGAGSRLTVL.